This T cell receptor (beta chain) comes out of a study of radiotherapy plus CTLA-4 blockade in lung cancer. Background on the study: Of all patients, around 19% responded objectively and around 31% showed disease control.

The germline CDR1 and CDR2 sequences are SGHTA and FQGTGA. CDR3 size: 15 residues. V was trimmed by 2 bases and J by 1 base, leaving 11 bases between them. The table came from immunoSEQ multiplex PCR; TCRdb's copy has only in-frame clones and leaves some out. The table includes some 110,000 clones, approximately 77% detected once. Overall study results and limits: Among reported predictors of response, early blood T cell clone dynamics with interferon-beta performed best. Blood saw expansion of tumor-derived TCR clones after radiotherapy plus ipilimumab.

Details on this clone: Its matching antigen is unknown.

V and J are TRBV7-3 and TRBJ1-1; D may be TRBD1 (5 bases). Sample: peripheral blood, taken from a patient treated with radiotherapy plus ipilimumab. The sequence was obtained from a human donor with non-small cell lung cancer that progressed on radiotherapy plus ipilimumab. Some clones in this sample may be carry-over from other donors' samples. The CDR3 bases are TGTGCCAGCAGCTTAGGTCAGGGATGGAACACTGAAGCTTTCTTT. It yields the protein CASSLGQGWNTEAFF.